A single sample is the source of the 29 T cell receptor beta chains below, sequenced in a study of CD8+CD57+ T cells in acquired aplastic anemia. Patients chosen for sequencing had CD8+CD57+ cells that had expanded, as shown by flow cytometry. TCR beta VDJ combinations and CDR3 sequences were profiled from genomic DNA. MiXCR, run by TCRdb on the reads, gives a single entry per CDR3 protein. This table holds about 160,000 distinct CDR3 sequences, around 47% found once. Material for sequencing was sorted CD4+, CD8+, or CD8+CD57+ T cells (not recorded which) from PBMCs. The receptors derive from a human donor with aplastic anemia.

The chain carries TRBV15 and TRBJ1-2; 7 bases fit TRBD1. CDR1 is LNHNV and CDR2 is YYDKDF in the germline V gene (reference sequence). CDR3 length equals 13 residues. The V gene end was trimmed by 4 bases and the J gene end by 10 bases; junction bases not matched to a gene: 9. The CDR3 bases are TGTGCCACCAGCAACCAAGGGGGCTGGGACTACACCTTC. Translating it yields CATSNQGGWDYTF.

J is TRBJ2-5 and V is TRBV5-1, with D perhaps matching TRBD2 (5 bases). With 0 bases removed from V and 8 bases from J, the gap between germline ends came to 11 bases. Germline CDR1 is SGHRS and CDR2 is YFSETQ. This CDR3 comprises 13 residues. The chain's CDR3 is CASSLGTERTQYF. CDR3 DNA: TGCGCCAGCAGCTTGGGGACTGAGAGAACCCAGTACTTC.

About this clonotype itself: Possible read error: a much larger clone is one base away. A read error is likely, as this CDR3 ends without the conserved phenylalanine or tryptophan. This chain links TRBV2 with TRBJ2-1, with TRBD2 matching 14 bases. CDR3 length: 14 amino acids. Per germline, CDR1 SNHLY and CDR2 FYNNEI. The V segment lost 6 bases and the J segment 13 bases; nucleotides outside the gene matches: 8. CDR3 in DNA: TGTGCCAGCAGGCCCGGGACTAGCGGGGGATCCCAGTTCTCC. It specifies CASRPGTSGGSQFS.

The chain links TRBV19 to TRBJ2-3, with TRBD2 matching 13 bases. Trimming at V came to 5 bases and at J to 2 bases, leaving 4 bases not matched to a gene. This CDR3 contains 16 residues. Germline-derived CDR1 and CDR2 are LNHDA and SQIVND (reference sequence). CDR3 in amino acids: CASSPGLAGDTDTQYF. DNA of the CDR3: TGTGCCAGTAGTCCAGGACTAGCGGGGGACACAGATACGCAGTATTTT.

V gene TRBV4-1 combines with J gene TRBJ1-4, with no clear D. This CDR3 comprises 16 residues. V lost 1 base to trimming and J lost 10 bases, with 19 bases between them. Germline loops: CDR1 MGHRA, CDR2 YSYEKL. As DNA, the CDR3 is TGCGCCAGCAGCCAAGCCTGGAGGACGCAAGCCCCAAAACTGTTTTTT. This encodes CASSQAWRTQAPKLFF.

This clonotype was detected only once. The rearrangement uses TRBV7-6 and TRBJ1-3, with 9 positions matching TRBD1. V shed 5 bases and J 7 bases; nucleotides not matched to a gene: 3. Germline V CDR1 and CDR2: SGHVS, FNYEAQ. The CDR3 runs to 13 residues. The CDR3 spells CASSMDRGNTIYF. The DNA for the CDR3 is TGTGCCAGCAGCATGGACAGGGGTAACACCATATATTTT.

Turning to this clonotype: The CDR3 ends on some other residue instead of the conserved phenylalanine or tryptophan, so this is likely a read error. The chain is built from TRBV5-1 and TRBJ2-2; no clear D gene. Germline CDR1 SGHRS, CDR2 YFSETQ. Between the trimmed V and J ends, which lost 4 bases and 4 bases, there was a span of 11 bases. This CDR3 is built from 14 residues. In DNA form, the CDR3 reads TGCGCCAGCAGCCCGGTTATGAGCACCGGGGAGCTGTTTTCT. It specifies CASSPVMSTGELFS.

This chain joins TRBV20-1 and TRBJ1-5; possibly TRBD1 for D (5 bases). V was trimmed by 6 bases and J by 1 base, leaving 7 bases between them. There are 12 residues in the CDR3. Germline V gene lookup returns CDR1 DFQATT and CDR2 SNEGSKA (reference sequence). The CDR3 DNA sequence: TGCAGTGCCAGGGAAAGCAATCAGCCCCAGCATTTT. This translates into CSARESNQPQHF.

This sequence joins TRBV15 and TRBJ2-7; D is unclear. Trimming shortened V by 0 bases and J by 4 bases, and 7 bases separated the two germline ends. The CDR3 extends over 13 amino acids. Germline CDR1 is LNHNV and CDR2 is YYDKDF (reference sequence). The CDR3, as DNA: TGTGCCACCAGCAGAGAGTTGGAGTACGAGCAGTACTTC. Protein sequence: CATSRELEYEQYF.

V gene TRBV11-2 combines with J gene TRBJ1-1, with 7 bases aligning to TRBD1. The CDR3 extends over 16 amino acids. CDR1 is SGHAT, CDR2 FQNNGV, per germline. V shed 0 bases, J shed 2 bases, and the junction held 6 bases outside the gene matches. Written as DNA, the CDR3 is TGTGCCAGCAGCTTAGAAAAGACAGGGCCCAACACTGAAGCTTTCTTT. Translation: CASSLEKTGPNTEAFF.

A few counts support this clonotype. The chain joins TRBV10-3 to TRBJ1-2; no clear D gene. The V and J ends lost 7 bases and 6 bases respectively, with 12 bases between them. Germline CDR1 and CDR2: ENHRY and SYGVKD. The CDR3 contains 12 residues. DNA for the CDR3: TGTGCCATCAACGTGGAAGGGAATGGCTACACCTTC. Translating gives CAINVEGNGYTF.

The genes are TRBV9 and TRBJ2-6; the D gene is possibly TRBD1 (6 bases). Germline CDR1 and CDR2: SGDLS and YYNGEE. The CDR3 sequence is 16 residues long. The germline V and J ends were trimmed by 4 bases and 1 base, with 12 bases remaining between them. CDR3 coding DNA: TGTGCCAGCAGCCCCCCACAGGGATCTGGGGCCAACGTCCTGACTTTC. Its protein product is CASSPPQGSGANVLTF. The complete variable domain, with remaining parts taken from reference TRBV9 and TRBJ2-6, reads DSGVTQTPKHLITATGQRVTLRCSPRSGDLSVYWYQQSLDQGLQFLIQYYNGEERAKGNILERFSAQQFPDLHSELNLSSLELGDSALYFCASSPPQGSGANVLTFGAGSRLTVL.

The chain recombines TRBV11-3 with TRBJ1-4; D remains ambiguous. Trimming removed 2 bases from V and 4 bases from J, with 8 bases in between. The CDR3 runs to 14 residues. Germline lookup yields CDR1 SGHNT and CDR2 YENEEA. The CDR3 here is CASSLRHLNEKLFF. The CDR3 DNA follows: TGTGCCAGCAGCTTAAGACACCTTAATGAAAAACTGTTTTTT.

This chain connects TRBV28 to TRBJ2-2, with TRBD1 identical over 9 bases. CDR1 and CDR2 from the germline V gene are MDHEN and SYDVKM. The junction had 6 bases not matched to a gene; V was cut back by 11 bases and J by 2 bases. The CDR3 extends over 14 amino acids. CDR3 region: CAGMGQGNTGELFF. The CDR3 DNA reads as TGTGCCGGCATGGGACAGGGAAACACCGGGGAGCTGTTTTTT.

The count of this clonotype is one. The V gene is TRBV10-3, the J gene TRBJ2-7; D is unclear. The CDR3 consists of 12 residues. CDR1 ENHRY and CDR2 SYGVKD come from the germline V gene. The V and J ends lost 3 bases and 4 bases respectively, with 7 bases between them. Here the CDR3 reads CAISDKGYEQYF. CDR3 DNA sequence: TGTGCCATCAGTGATAAGGGTTACGAGCAGTACTTC.

On this clonotype: A much bigger clone sits one base away, suggesting this may be a read error. The genes are TRBV19 and TRBJ2-1, with 10 nucleotides matching TRBD2. Germline V lookup: CDR1 LNHDA, CDR2 SQIVND (reference sequence). CDR3 length: 17 amino acids. The CDR3 region is CASSIDSGRSSYNEQSF. The CDR3, as DNA: TGTGCCAGTAGTATAGATAGCGGGAGGAGCTCCTACAATGAGCAGTCCTTC.

The rearrangement links TRBV12-3 or TRBV12-4 to TRBJ2-7; 9 bases fit TRBD1. Matching the DNA end better, TRBJ2-5 makes the J call doubtful. The CDR3 runs 15 residues. DNA for the CDR3: TGTGCCAGCAGGGGGGGACAGGGAGTTGGAAAGACCCAGTACTTC. It codes for CASRGGQGVGKTQYF.

This clonotype was picked up many times. The V call is TRBV19, the J call TRBJ1-1; TRBD1 matches at 7 bases. V dropped 1 base and J dropped 4; count of bases not matched to a gene: 6. Germline lookup yields CDR1 LNHDA and CDR2 SQIVND (reference sequence). This CDR3 has 15 residues. The CDR3 region has the DNA TGTGCCAGTAGTATAGGGCAGGGGGGTTTCACTGAAGCTTTCTTT. Its translation: CASSIGQGGFTEAFF.

This rearrangement joins TRBV20-1 to TRBJ2-7; 11 bases fit TRBD1. The junction had 6 bases not matched to a gene; V was cut back by 0 bases and J by 5 bases. The V gene's germline CDR1 is DFQATT and CDR2 SNEGSKA (reference sequence). The CDR3 loop spans 15 amino acids. The CDR3 DNA sequence: TGCAGTGCTAGAGATCCCGGACAGGGGGCTGACGAGCAGTACTTC. This sequence encodes CSARDPGQGADEQYF.

The sample holds many counts of this clonotype. Compared with germline, one end of the junction differs, possibly owing to a read error. This sequence joins TRBV15 and TRBJ1-5; 8 nucleotides match TRBD1. Germline lookup yields CDR1 LNHNV and CDR2 YYDKDF (reference sequence). This CDR3 contains 17 residues. CDR3 protein: CATCSSRTGRGNQPQHF. The CDR3 coding sequence is TGTGCCACCTGCAGTAGTAGGACAGGGAGAGGCAATCAGCCCCAGCATTTT.

This clonotype has at least ten counts. This chain links TRBV5-1 with TRBJ2-3, with unresolved D. The germline gives CDR1 SGHRS, CDR2 YFSETQ. Trimming shortened V by 0 bases and J by 8 bases, and 10 bases separated the two germline ends. CDR3 length equals 13 residues. The CDR3 is CASSLAGDGTQYF. In DNA, the CDR3 is TGCGCCAGCAGCTTGGCCGGCGACGGTACGCAGTATTTT.

This clonotype was picked up many times. This chain uses TRBV15 with TRBJ2-5; D unclear. Germline CDR1 is LNHNV and CDR2 is YYDKDF (reference sequence). There are 15 residues in the CDR3. V lost 0 bases, J lost 5 bases, and 13 bases lay in between. The DNA for the CDR3 is TGTGCCACCAGCAGAGATAAATCCTTTGGGGAGACCCAGTACTTC. Translated: CATSRDKSFGETQYF.

This rearrangement joins TRBV9 to TRBJ1-1, with a tentative D call TRBD1 (6 bases). The CDR3 totals 17 residues. V lost 2 bases to trimming and J lost 0 bases, with 17 bases between them. CDR1 is SGDLS, CDR2 YYNGEE, per germline. For the CDR3, the DNA is TGTGCCAGCAGCGTCGGATCCAGGGGCAGGATGAACACTGAAGCTTTCTTT. Its translation: CASSVGSRGRMNTEAFF.

The rearrangement uses TRBV7-2 and TRBJ2-7; no firm D call. The V end was cut by 6 bases, the J end by 7 bases, with 13 bases between. Looked up from germline, CDR1 is SGHTA and CDR2 is FQGNSA. CDR3 length: 12 amino acids. The CDR3 reads CASSFVPREQYF. CDR3 nucleotides: TGTGCCAGCAGTTTTGTACCCCGGGAGCAGTACTTC.

Concerning this clonotype itself: A single base separates this from a much larger clone, so it may be a read error. This rearrangement joins TRBV2 to TRBJ2-1, with 7 bases lining up with TRBD1. The CDR3 totals 16 residues. Germline V gene sequence: CDR1 SNHLY, CDR2 FYNNEI. In DNA, the CDR3 is TGTGCCAGCAGTGAAAAGACAGGGAGCTCCTACGATGAGCAGTTCTTC. It is translated as CASSEKTGSSYDEQFF.

This clonotype was seen ten or more times. The chain employs TRBV14 and TRBJ2-3; TRBD1 matches 8 bases. This CDR3 is 16 amino acids long. Germline CDR1 reads SGHDN; CDR2 reads FVKESK. Trimming cost V 1 base and J 5 bases; bases outside gene matches: 8. The CDR3 DNA reads as TGTGCCAGCAGCCAAGGACTCAGGGGGCAGGGAGATACGCAGTATTTT. It translates to CASSQGLRGQGDTQYF.

The gene calls are TRBV2 and TRBJ2-3, with D perhaps matching TRBD2 (7 bases). CDR3 length: 14 amino acids. Germline CDR1 reads SNHLY; CDR2 reads FYNNEI. The V end lost 5 bases, the J end lost 6 bases, and 15 bases lay between the germline ends. The CDR3 region is CASSWGGPGDTQYF. CDR3 nucleotides: TGTGCCAGCAGTTGGGGGGGGCCCGGGGATACGCAGTATTTT.

The chain links TRBV20-1 to TRBJ1-2; tentatively, D is TRBD1 (6 bases). CDR3 length: 12 amino acids. In germline, CDR1 is DFQATT, CDR2 SNEGSKA (reference sequence). Trimming stripped 4 bases from V and 6 bases from J, with 12 bases between. The CDR3 here is CSAIDRTHGYTF. CDR3 sequence (DNA): TGCAGTGCTATTGACAGGACCCATGGCTACACCTTC.

CDR3 protein: CASSGEMWGTYEQYV. In DNA, the CDR3 is TGTGCCAGCAGCGGAGAGATGTGGGGCACCTACGAGCAGTACGTC. The rearrangement links TRBV9 to TRBJ2-7; the D gene is possibly TRBD1 (5 bases). CDR3 length equals 15 residues. Germline V gives CDR1 SGDLS, CDR2 YYNGEE. With 3 bases removed from V and 2 bases from J, the gap between germline ends came to 15 bases.